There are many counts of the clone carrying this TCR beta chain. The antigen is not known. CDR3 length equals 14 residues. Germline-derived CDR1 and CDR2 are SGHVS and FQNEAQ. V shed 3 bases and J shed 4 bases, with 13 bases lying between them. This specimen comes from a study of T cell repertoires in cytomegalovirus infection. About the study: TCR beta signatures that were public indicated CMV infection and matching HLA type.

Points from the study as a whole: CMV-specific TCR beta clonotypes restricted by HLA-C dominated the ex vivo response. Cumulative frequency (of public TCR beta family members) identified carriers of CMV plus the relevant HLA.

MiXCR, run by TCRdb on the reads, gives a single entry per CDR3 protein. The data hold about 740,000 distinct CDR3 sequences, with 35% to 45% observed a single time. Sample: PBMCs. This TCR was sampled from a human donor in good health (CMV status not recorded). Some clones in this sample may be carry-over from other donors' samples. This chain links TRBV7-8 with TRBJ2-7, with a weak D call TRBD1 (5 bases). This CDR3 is CASSFQGSSYEQYF. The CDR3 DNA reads TGTGCCAGCAGCTTCCAGGGATCCAGTTACGAGCAGTACTTC.